The rows below give T cell receptor beta chains drawn from one sample of a study of cytomegalovirus exposure and HLA in healthy donors. TCRdb keeps only in-frame clones here, not all; method: immunoSEQ multiplex PCR. The profile shows under 300,000 clones, just over 70% of them singletons. Sequencing used PBMCs. These receptors all come from a female donor in good health and CMV-seronegative. CDR3s include the opening cysteine and the closing phenylalanine or tryptophan. A D gene is named only where the DNA matches it firmly. Size tells how often a clone was seen (once, few, many) or the class of an expanded clone, and some rows leave it out.

D gene: TRBD2
clone size: NA
J gene: TRBJ2-3
V gene: TRBV5-1
CDR3 protein: CASSGTSGGAPDTQYF
CDR3 DNA: TGCGCCAGCAGCGGGACTAGCGGCGGGGCCCCAGATACGCAGTATTTT

D gene: TRBD1
clone size: NA
J gene: TRBJ1-4
V gene: TRBV30
CDR3 protein: CAWRRPWGQGAGWANEKLFF
CDR3 DNA: TGTGCCTGGAGAAGGCCTTGGGGACAGGGGGCGGGTTGGGCTAATGAAAAACTGTTTTTT

D gene: TRBD2
clone size: few
J gene: TRBJ2-7
V gene: TRBV4-1
CDR3 protein: CASSQRTSGTYEQYF
CDR3 DNA: TGCGCCAGCAGCCAAAGGACTAGCGGGACCTACGAGCAGTACTTC

D gene: TRBD1
clone size: NA
J gene: TRBJ2-7
V gene: TRBV6-1
CDR3 protein: CASSDQGTGGYEQYF
CDR3 DNA: TGTGCCAGCAGTGACCAAGGGACAGGGGGCTACGAGCAGTACTTC

D gene: NA
clone size: NA
J gene: TRBJ2-3
V gene: TRBV7-6
CDR3 protein: CASSFQGTDTQYF
CDR3 DNA: TGTGCCAGCAGCTTCCAGGGGACAGATACGCAGTATTTT

D gene: NA
clone size: NA
J gene: TRBJ1-5
V gene: TRBV18
CDR3 protein: CASSPTTVNNQPQHF
CDR3 DNA: TGTGCCAGCTCACCAACGACAGTTAACAATCAGCCCCAGCATTTT

D gene: TRBD2
clone size: NA
J gene: TRBJ2-3
V gene: TRBV5-1
CDR3 protein: CASSAGLAGGGGTDTQYF
CDR3 DNA: TGCGCCAGCAGCGCGGGACTAGCGGGAGGTGGGGGCACAGATACGCAGTATTTT

D gene: NA
clone size: NA
J gene: TRBJ2-1
V gene: TRBV7-8
CDR3 protein: CASSLVPGLYNEQFF
CDR3 DNA: TGTGCCAGCAGCTTAGTTCCGGGACTTTACAATGAGCAGTTCTTC

D gene: NA
clone size: few
J gene: TRBJ2-7
V gene: TRBV7-9
CDR3 protein: CASSSTGQYYEQYF
CDR3 DNA: TGTGCCAGCAGTTCTACAGGGCAGTACTACGAGCAGTACTTC

D gene: NA
clone size: NA
J gene: TRBJ1-2
V gene: TRBV28
CDR3 protein: CASSLAPRGYTF
CDR3 DNA: TGTGCCAGCAGTTTAGCCCCCCGGGGCTACACCTTC

D gene: TRBD1
clone size: NA
J gene: TRBJ1-1
V gene: TRBV7-9
CDR3 protein: CASSSFRGRTEAFF
CDR3 DNA: TGTGCCAGCAGCTCCTTCAGGGGGCGAACTGAAGCTTTCTTT

D gene: TRBD1
clone size: once
J gene: TRBJ1-4
V gene: TRBV2
CDR3 protein: CASLPGQGVEKLFF
CDR3 DNA: TGTGCCAGCTTACCCGGACAGGGCGTTGAAAAACTGTTTTTT

D gene: NA
clone size: NA
J gene: TRBJ1-2
V gene: TRBV18
CDR3 protein: CASSQQGPYGYTF
CDR3 DNA: TGTGCCAGCTCACAACAGGGACCCTATGGCTACACCTTC

D gene: NA
clone size: NA
J gene: TRBJ1-1
V gene: TRBV14
CDR3 protein: CASSLGLLNTEAFF
CDR3 DNA: TGTGCCAGCAGCCTTGGGCTTCTAAACACTGAAGCTTTCTTT

D gene: TRBD1
clone size: NA
J gene: TRBJ2-7
V gene: TRBV7-9
CDR3 protein: CASSTPGQGAREQYF
CDR3 DNA: TGTGCCAGCAGCACCCCGGGGCAGGGGGCGAGGGAGCAGTACTTC

D gene: NA
clone size: few
J gene: TRBJ1-2
V gene: TRBV4-1
CDR3 protein: CASSQDPGYGYTF
CDR3 DNA: TGCGCCAGCAGCCAAGATCCAGGCTATGGCTACACCTTC

D gene: TRBD2
clone size: NA
J gene: TRBJ2-2
V gene: TRBV4-1
CDR3 protein: CASSQGLAGVVGELFF
CDR3 DNA: TGCGCCAGCAGTCAGGGACTAGCGGGAGTGGTCGGGGAGCTGTTTTTT

D gene: TRBD1
clone size: NA
J gene: TRBJ2-7
V gene: TRBV29-1
CDR3 protein: CSAGDRGGYEQYF
CDR3 DNA: TGCAGCGCTGGGGACAGGGGAGGCTACGAGCAGTACTTC

D gene: TRBD1
clone size: NA
J gene: TRBJ2-5
V gene: TRBV18
CDR3 protein: CASSPGTGGQETQYF
CDR3 DNA: TGTGCCAGCTCTCCCGGGACAGGGGGTCAGGAGACCCAGTACTTC

D gene: TRBD2
clone size: NA
J gene: TRBJ2-1
V gene: TRBV27
CDR3 protein: CASSFFGTSENNEQFF
CDR3 DNA: TGTGCCAGCAGTTTCTTTGGGACTAGCGAAAACAATGAGCAGTTCTTC

D gene: NA
clone size: NA
J gene: TRBJ2-7
V gene: TRBV4-1
CDR3 protein: CASSQDPGKGAYEQYF
CDR3 DNA: TGCGCCAGCAGCCAAGATCCCGGCAAGGGGGCCTACGAGCAGTACTTC

D gene: TRBD1
clone size: NA
J gene: TRBJ1-1
V gene: TRBV4-2
CDR3 protein: CASSYSSGGEAFF
CDR3 DNA: TGTGCCAGCAGCTATAGTTCAGGGGGCGAAGCTTTCTTT

D gene: TRBD2
clone size: NA
J gene: TRBJ2-7
V gene: TRBV6-5
CDR3 protein: CASSKGLEVEYEQYF
CDR3 DNA: TGTGCCAGCAGTAAAGGACTAGAGGTAGAATACGAGCAGTACTTC

D gene: TRBD2
clone size: NA
J gene: TRBJ2-1
V gene: TRBV9
CDR3 protein: CASSAASGRAIPHINEQFF
CDR3 DNA: TGTGCCAGCAGCGCAGCTAGCGGGAGGGCCATCCCCCATATCAATGAGCAGTTCTTC

D gene: TRBD1
clone size: NA
J gene: TRBJ1-5
V gene: TRBV7-2
CDR3 protein: CASSRWDRGVASNQPQHF
CDR3 DNA: TGTGCCAGCAGCCGATGGGACAGGGGGGTTGCTAGCAATCAGCCCCAGCATTTT

D gene: NA
clone size: NA
J gene: TRBJ2-2
V gene: TRBV23-1
CDR3 protein: CASSQRGRQNTGELFF
CDR3 DNA: TGCGCCAGCAGTCAAAGAGGGCGACAGAACACCGGGGAGCTGTTTTTT

D gene: NA
clone size: NA
J gene: TRBJ2-3
V gene: TRBV11-1
CDR3 protein: CASSFYQVAHLSTDTQYF
CDR3 DNA: TGTGCCAGCAGCTTTTACCAGGTGGCGCACCTCAGCACAGATACGCAGTATTTT

D gene: TRBD1
clone size: few
J gene: TRBJ2-7
V gene: TRBV28
CDR3 protein: CASTPTGQIYEQYF
CDR3 DNA: TGTGCCAGCACCCCGACAGGGCAAATCTACGAGCAGTACTTC

D gene: TRBD2
clone size: few
J gene: TRBJ2-7
V gene: TRBV29-1
CDR3 protein: CSVVAGAAYEQYF
CDR3 DNA: TGCAGCGTCGTAGCGGGAGCAGCCTACGAGCAGTACTTC

D gene: TRBD2
clone size: NA
J gene: TRBJ2-3
V gene: TRBV9
CDR3 protein: CASSPEPSGKDTQYF
CDR3 DNA: TGTGCCAGCAGCCCCGAGCCTAGCGGGAAAGATACGCAGTATTTT

D gene: TRBD2
clone size: few
J gene: TRBJ2-7
V gene: TRBV27
CDR3 protein: CASSFGTRRYEQYF
CDR3 DNA: TGTGCCAGCAGTTTCGGGACTAGAAGATACGAGCAGTACTTC

D gene: TRBD2
clone size: NA
J gene: TRBJ2-7
V gene: TRBV4-1
CDR3 protein: CASSQPSPGLAVLTYEQYF
CDR3 DNA: TGCGCCAGCAGCCAACCTTCGCCGGGACTAGCGGTTTTGACTTACGAGCAGTACTTC

D gene: NA
clone size: once
J gene: TRBJ1-1
V gene: TRBV4-1
CDR3 protein: CASSQGQRGGTEAFF
CDR3 DNA: TGCGCCAGCAGCCAAGGTCAGAGGGGGGGGACTGAAGCTTTCTTT

D gene: NA
clone size: NA
J gene: TRBJ2-1
V gene: TRBV6-5
CDR3 protein: CASSPLPRAYNEQFF
CDR3 DNA: TGTGCCAGCAGTCCCCTTCCGCGGGCGTACAATGAGCAGTTCTTC

D gene: TRBD2
clone size: NA
J gene: TRBJ2-2
V gene: TRBV10-2
CDR3 protein: CASSGGSGRGNTGELFF
CDR3 DNA: TGCGCCAGCAGTGGCGGTAGCGGGAGGGGGAACACCGGGGAGCTGTTTTTT